These 20 T cell receptor beta chains came from one sample sequenced in a study of CD8 T cells in Susac syndrome. Reverse transcription of 0.5 to 1 ug RNA was performed with random hexamers. Via MiXCR, TCRdb re-called the immunoSEQ multiplex PCR reads, giving one row per CDR3 protein. The sample gives more than 100,000 distinct CDR3 sequences, around 86% of which show up once; more than 0.5% is in the top ten. What was sequenced was CD8+ T cells from PBMCs. Every receptor here comes from a human donor with multiple sclerosis.

The chain links TRBV19 to TRBJ1-2, with D possibly matching TRBD1 (6 bases). CDR3 size: 13 residues. V was shortened by 7 bases and J by 4 bases, with 13 bases between the two germline ends. In germline, CDR1 is LNHDA, CDR2 SQIVND (reference sequence). CDR3 bases: TGTGCCAGTACCACAGGGCCTTTCTATGGCTACACCTTC. It specifies CASTTGPFYGYTF.

The rearrangement joins TRBV2 to TRBJ2-7, with a possible D match to TRBD1 (6 bases). The germline V gene encodes CDR1 SNHLY and CDR2 FYNNEI. V was cut by 1 base and J by 3 bases, with 13 bases left in between. CDR3 length equals 15 residues. CDR3 sequence: CASSEGGGPDYEQYF. The CDR3 DNA follows: TGTGCCAGCAGTGAAGGAGGGGGACCCGACTACGAGCAGTACTTC.

V and J are TRBV10-2 and TRBJ2-2; D unresolved. The germline V gene encodes CDR1 WSHSY and CDR2 SAAADI. The CDR3 is made up of 14 amino acids. The V end lost 5 bases, the J end lost 5 bases, and 12 bases lay between the germline ends. Here the CDR3 DNA reads TGCGCCAGCAGTACCCGGGTCGGGACCGGGGAGCTGTTTTTT. Residues: CASSTRVGTGELFF.

The rearrangement joins TRBV7-8 to TRBJ1-2; D gene uncertain. This CDR3 comprises 17 residues. The V gene lost 2 bases and the J gene lost 8 bases, with 24 bases spanning the gap. CDR1 SGHVS and CDR2 FQNEAQ come from the germline V gene. The CDR3 reads CASSLPDVGPRRRGYTF. CDR3 sequence (DNA): TGTGCCAGCAGCTTACCCGACGTTGGACCCCGCCGGCGGGGCTACACCTTC.

The V and J genes are TRBV6-1 and TRBJ1-1; D gene ambiguous. The CDR3 is 13 residues long. CDR1 and CDR2 from the germline V gene are MNHNS and SASEGT. Trimming cost V 7 bases and J 1 base, with 10 bases left between them. Here the CDR3 DNA reads TGTGCCAGCACCCACACTGAGAACACTGAAGCTTTCTTT. Amino acid sequence: CASTHTENTEAFF.

This clonotype was observed a few times. The chain joins TRBV15 to TRBJ2-1; D is unclear. Trimming removed 1 base from V and 1 base from J, with 11 bases in between. Germline loops: CDR1 LNHNV, CDR2 YYDKDF (reference sequence). The CDR3 consists of 16 residues. The CDR3 spells CATSRVSSDSYNEQFF. The DNA of the CDR3 is TGTGCCACCAGCAGAGTAAGTTCGGATTCCTACAATGAGCAGTTCTTC.

This clonotype was counted a few times. V gene TRBV6-1 combines with J gene TRBJ2-1, with 11 bases identical to TRBD1. CDR3 length: 13 amino acids. V gave up 6 bases and J gave up 6 bases; unmatched junction bases: 1. CDR1 and CDR2 from the germline V gene are MNHNS and SASEGT. CDR3 bases: TGTGCCAGCAGGGGGACAGGGGGCAATGAGCAGTTCTTC. Translation: CASRGTGGNEQFF.

The J gene is TRBJ2-7, the V gene TRBV7-8; 8 bases map to TRBD2. Germline V lookup: CDR1 SGHVS, CDR2 FQNEAQ. V lost 1 base and J lost 2; bases outside the gene matches: 10. The CDR3 has 17 amino acids. The CDR3 DNA sequence: TGTGCCAGCAGCTTAGAGGAGTGGCGGGAGGATCCCTACGAGCAGTACGTC. It specifies CASSLEEWREDPYEQYV.

The chain employs TRBV6-1 and TRBJ1-3; 7 bases are a match to TRBD1. V was clipped by 6 bases and J by 2 bases; unmatched bases: 16. CDR3 length equals 18 residues. Germline assignment: CDR1 MNHNS and CDR2 SASEGT. The CDR3 loop is CASSPLGGPPIPGNTIYF. The CDR3 DNA sequence: TGTGCCAGCAGCCCCCTAGGGGGCCCTCCTATCCCTGGAAACACCATATATTTT.

The rearrangement links TRBV11-2 to TRBJ1-2, with D hard to call. V gave up 2 bases and J gave up 0 bases, with 10 bases separating them. This CDR3 has 15 amino acids. CDR1 and CDR2 from the germline V gene are SGHAT and FQNNGV. In nucleotides, the CDR3 is TGTGCCAGCAGCTTATCCTCCGCTGCTAACTATGGCTACACCTTC. Protein sequence: CASSLSSAANYGYTF.

The rearrangement uses TRBV6-5 and TRBJ1-1; D is unclear. The germline gives CDR1 MNHEY, CDR2 SVGAGI. This CDR3 spans 17 amino acids. V lost 0 bases and J 8 bases, leaving 22 bases between the germline ends. Here the CDR3 reads CASSYSSVKFEEEEAFF. CDR3 coding DNA: TGTGCCAGCAGTTACTCCTCCGTTAAATTTGAGGAGGAAGAAGCTTTCTTT.

This chain uses TRBV14 with TRBJ2-2; the D is unclear. The CDR3 consists of 14 residues. Trimming cost V 4 bases and J 1 base, with 7 bases left between them. Germline V CDR1 and CDR2: SGHDN, FVKESK. CDR3 in DNA: TGTGCCAGCAGCCCTCTGGGGAACACCGGGGAGCTGTTTTTT. This translates into CASSPLGNTGELFF.

The chain uses TRBV27 and TRBJ2-1; TRBD1 or TRBD2 may be the D gene (5 bases each). V lost 4 bases, J lost 8 bases, and 24 bases lay in between. Germline CDR1 reads MNHEY; CDR2 reads SMNVEV (reference sequence). There are 17 residues in the CDR3. CDR3 amino acids: CASSSRERVFLGDEQFF. CDR3 coding DNA: TGTGCCAGCAGTTCCAGGGAGAGGGTATTTTTAGGCGATGAGCAGTTCTTC.

This clonotype was counted a single time. This chain joins TRBV6-5 and TRBJ2-2; D may be TRBD1 or TRBD2 (5 bases each). CDR1 MNHEY and CDR2 SVGAGI come from the germline V gene. With 7 bases removed from V and 6 bases from J, the gap between germline ends came to 15 bases. The CDR3 is 14 residues long. Here the CDR3 reads CASTPGTLSGELFF. CDR3 coding DNA: TGTGCCAGCACCCCCGGGACGCTATCCGGGGAGCTGTTTTTT.

This chain links TRBV5-1 with TRBJ2-2; D is ambiguous. CDR1 and CDR2 (germline): SGHRS, YFSETQ. The V and J ends lost 2 bases and 2 bases respectively, with 7 bases between them. The CDR3 contains 14 residues. The chain's CDR3 is CASSFLYNTGELFF. CDR3 nucleotides: TGCGCCAGCAGCTTTTTGTACAACACCGGGGAGCTGTTTTTT.

This chain joins TRBV2 and TRBJ1-2; a possible D gene is TRBD1 (6 bases). The V gene lost 4 bases and the J gene lost 8 bases, with 26 bases spanning the gap. Germline V gene lookup returns CDR1 SNHLY and CDR2 FYNNEI. This CDR3 spans 17 amino acids. The CDR3 sequence is CASSGGTTDSKSDGYTF. The DNA of the CDR3 is TGTGCCAGCAGTGGAGGCACCACGGACAGCAAAAGCGACGGCTACACCTTC.

The V gene is TRBV10-3, the J gene TRBJ2-1; D possibly corresponds to TRBD2 (5 bases). The CDR3 totals 14 residues. Germline CDR1 and CDR2: ENHRY and SYGVKD. V was pared by 3 bases and J by 7 bases, with 13 bases between. The CDR3 nucleotides are TGTGCCATCAGTGAAGGAGGACCGGGGAATGAGCAGTTCTTC. It is translated as CAISEGGPGNEQFF.

The chain has TRBV19 and TRBJ2-3; 8 nucleotides match TRBD2. The trim removed 3 bases at V and 4 bases at J, leaving 9 bases unmatched. Germline CDR1 and CDR2: LNHDA and SQIVND (reference sequence). CDR3 size: 16 residues. CDR3 DNA: TGTGCCAGTAGTATTCCTACCGGGGGGGCGTCAGATACGCAGTATTTT. Amino acids: CASSIPTGGASDTQYF.

The gene calls are TRBV7-8 and TRBJ2-7, with D perhaps TRBD1 or TRBD2 (7 bases each). In germline, CDR1 is SGHVS, CDR2 FQNEAQ. The V end was cut by 6 bases, the J end by 2 bases, with 20 bases between. The CDR3 totals 16 residues. The chain's CDR3 is CASSLTAAGGAYEQYV. The CDR3 coding sequence is TGTGCCAGCAGTTTAACGGCGGCAGGGGGGGCCTACGAGCAGTACGTC.

On this clonotype: At one end the junction does not follow the germline gene, possibly because of a read error. V is TRBV2 and J is TRBJ2-5; 10 bases match TRBD2. CDR1 and CDR2 (germline): SNHLY, FYNNEI. The CDR3 is 16 residues long. For the CDR3, the DNA is TGTGCCATCAGTGATCCAGCGGGGGGGCTTATCGAGACCCAGTACTTC. Translating gives CAISDPAGGLIETQYF.